The subject of this entry is one T cell receptor (beta chain). Trimming took 4 bases from V and 5 from J, leaving 15 bases between them. This CDR3 spans 14 amino acids. Germline V gene data show CDR1 as LGHNA and CDR2 as YNFKEQ. Per the original data handling: For nucleated cells, counts were estimated from reference gene primer amplification. This table comes from immunoSEQ multiplex PCR, and its TCRdb copy is limited to in-frame clones, with some not included. For V, J and clone size, that table is used; D and trimming come from the DNA. Of 390,000 or so clones listed, about nine tenths are singletons. This sample is part of a study of blood T cell repertoires in COVID-19. Study as a whole: The study drew acute and convalescent COVID-19 samples from the United States, Italy and Spain. Sources were T cells, B-cell-depleted T cells, or PBMCs; the material itself was cDNA or gDNA.

The V gene is TRBV4-2, the J gene TRBJ2-7; the D gene is possibly TRBD2 (7 bases). This receptor was obtained from a young woman with active or convalescent COVID-19. Sequencing input: peripheral blood. CDR3: CASSPGGPSDEQYF. The CDR3, as DNA: TGTGCCAGCAGCCCCGGGGGGCCTTCGGACGAGCAGTACTTC.